The rows below give T cell receptor beta chains drawn from one sample of a study of PD-1 blockade in classical Hodgkin lymphoma. Repertoires were generated with immunoSEQ multiplex PCR, while TCRdb's copy carries only in-frame clones and drops some. The sample has 25,000 to 35,000 clones, under 95% seen once. The sequencing input was peripheral blood mononuclear cells (PBMCs). The receptors shown here come from a human donor with classical Hodgkin lymphoma. CDR3s include the opening cysteine and the closing phenylalanine or tryptophan. D genes are given only for firm matches. Clone size is given for some rows only: seen once, a few or many times, or a class if the clone is expanded.

>NA|TRBV4-1|few|14|TRBJ1-1
TGCGCCAGCAGACTCAAGGATATGAACACTGAAGCTTTCTTT
CASRLKDMNTEAFF
>TRBD1|TRBV18|NA|18|TRBJ2-6
TGTGCCAGCTCACCATTCCGGGACAGTTACTCTGGGGCCAACGTCCTGACTTTC
CASSPFRDSYSGANVLTF
>TRBD1|TRBV19|NA|16|TRBJ1-1
TGTGCCAGTACCAATCTACCGGGACAGGGGAACACTGAAGCTTTCTTT
CASTNLPGQGNTEAFF
>TRBD2|TRBV5-1|NA|15|TRBJ2-3
TGCGCCAGCAGCTATGGTTCGGGAGGCGCAGATACGCAGTATTTT
CASSYGSGGADTQYF
>TRBD1|TRBV6-5|NA|14|TRBJ1-1
TGTGCCAGCAGTTTTCAGGGGGGGGAGACTGAAGCTTTCTTT
CASSFQGGETEAFF
>TRBD2|TRBV7-6|NA|15|TRBJ2-1
TGTGCCAGCAGCTTTAGCGGGGGGACCTACAGTGAGCAGTTCTTC
CASSFSGGTYSEQFF
>NA|TRBV19|once|15|TRBJ2-2
TGTGCCAGTAGTATGGGCCAGGGTCCCACCGGGGAGCTGTTTTTT
CASSMGQGPTGELFF
>NA|TRBV6-6|NA|13|TRBJ1-5
TGTGCCAGCAGTTCTCAGGGTAGACAGCCCCAGCATTTT
CASSSQGRQPQHF
>NA|TRBV5-1|NA|16|TRBJ2-3
TGCGCCAGCAGCTTGGAACGTAAGGGAAGCACAGATACGCAGTATTTT
CASSLERKGSTDTQYF
>NA|TRBV7-9|NA|12|TRBJ1-2
TGTGCCAGCGGGGGGGAATCGGGAGGCTACACCTTC
CASGGESGGYTF
>NA|TRBV18|NA|17|TRBJ1-1
TGTGCCAGCTCACCACTGTTTACCCAGTTTGGGGACACTGAAGCTTTCTTT
CASSPLFTQFGDTEAFF
>NA|TRBV18|NA|15|TRBJ2-3
TGTGCCAGCTCACCAGCGCTTACTAGCACAGATACGCAGTATTTT
CASSPALTSTDTQYF
>TRBD2|TRBV28|NA|15|TRBJ2-1
TGTGCCAGCAGTGTTAGCGGGGCCCCCTACAATGAGCAGTTCTTC
CASSVSGAPYNEQFF
>TRBD1|TRBV9|NA|15|TRBJ1-1
TGTGCCAGCAGCGCAGGACAGGGAGCAACCACTGAAGCTTTCTTT
CASSAGQGATTEAFF
>NA|TRBV7-2|NA|16|TRBJ1-1
TGTGCCAGCAGCCACATACAGTATCCACTGAACACTGAAGCTTTCTTT
CASSHIQYPLNTEAFF
>TRBD2|TRBV27|few|14|TRBJ2-7
TGTGCCAGCAGTTTGCTAGCGGGGGGCTACGAGCAGTACTTC
CASSLLAGGYEQYF
>TRBD2|TRBV9|NA|16|TRBJ2-3
TGTGCCAGCAGCGTAGGGCGGGGGGGCCTTCAAGATACGCAGTATTTT
CASSVGRGGLQDTQYF
>NA|TRBV27|NA|14|TRBJ2-2
TGTGCCAGCAGTCTGGGACGGAACACCGGGGAGCTGTTTTTT
CASSLGRNTGELFF
>NA|TRBV30|NA|13|TRBJ1-6
TGTGCCTGGAGTCCCCAGTCCAATTCACCCCTCCACTTT
CAWSPQSNSPLHF
>NA|TRBV6-5|NA|12|TRBJ2-1
TGTGCCAGCAGTTCCCAGGGTGGGTCTAAGTTCTTC
CASSSQGGSKFF
>NA|TRBV7-9|NA|14|TRBJ2-7
TGTGCCAGCAGTCAGACAGCTACCTCCTACGAGCAGTACTTC
CASSQTATSYEQYF
>NA|TRBV18|once|13|TRBJ2-7
TGTGCCAGCTCACACGAGGCCTTCTACGAGCAGTACTTC
CASSHEAFYEQYF
>NA|TRBV5-1|once|14|TRBJ2-3
NA
CASSSTLGGDTQYF
>TRBD2|TRBV19|NA|14|TRBJ2-3
TGTGCCAGTAGTAACCGGGACTACCAAGATACGCAGTATTTT
CASSNRDYQDTQYF
>TRBD2|TRBV11-2|NA|14|TRBJ2-1
TGTGCCAGCAGCGTCACCAGCGGGAGCGATGAGCAGTTCTTC
CASSVTSGSDEQFF
>NA|TRBV5-4|once|17|TRBJ1-5
TGTGCCAGCAGCTTAACCCCAGCCGGGGGCGGGGATCAGCCCCAGCATTTT
CASSLTPAGGGDQPQHF
>NA|TRBV7-2|NA|14|TRBJ1-5
TGTGCCAGCAGCTCCCGGGACGCAAATCAGCCCCAGCATTTT
CASSSRDANQPQHF
>NA|TRBV9|NA|15|TRBJ1-2
TGTGCCAGCAGGAAGACACCAACAGGGATTAGAGGCTACACCTTC
CASRKTPTGIRGYTF
>TRBD1|TRBV5-3|NA|14|TRBJ1-1
TGTGCCAGAAGCTTGGGACAGGGGGACACTGAAGCTTTCTTT
CARSLGQGDTEAFF
>NA|TRBV7-9|NA|16|TRBJ2-3
TGTGCCAGCAGCCCGACTCTAGGGCCGAGCACAGATACGCAGTATTTT
CASSPTLGPSTDTQYF
>TRBD2|TRBV11-2|NA|14|TRBJ2-3
TGTGCCAGCAGGGATAGCGGGGGCACAGATACGCAGTATTTT
CASRDSGGTDTQYF
>NA|TRBV30|NA|11|TRBJ1-2
TGTGCCATTGGACGGAACTATGGCTACACCTTC
CAIGRNYGYTF
>TRBD2|TRBV11-3|NA|15|TRBJ2-3
TGTGCCAGCAGCTATACAGCGGGGGGGCCGGATACGCAGTATTTT
CASSYTAGGPDTQYF
>TRBD2|TRBV6-1|NA|14|TRBJ2-2
TGTGCCAGCAGTGTAGCGGGAGAAGCCGGGGAGCTGTTTTTT
CASSVAGEAGELFF
>NA|TRBV7-8|NA|15|TRBJ1-5
TGTGCCAGCAGCTTAGGCCCAGGGGCGGGTCAGCCCCAGCATTTT
CASSLGPGAGQPQHF
>NA|TRBV28|once|15|TRBJ2-5
TGTGCCAGCAGTACGATACGCGCAGTCCAAGAGACCCAGTACTTC
CASSTIRAVQETQYF
>NA|TRBV5-5|NA|13|TRBJ1-2
TGTGCCAGCAGCACTGGGCGCGGCTATGGCTACACCTTC
CASSTGRGYGYTF